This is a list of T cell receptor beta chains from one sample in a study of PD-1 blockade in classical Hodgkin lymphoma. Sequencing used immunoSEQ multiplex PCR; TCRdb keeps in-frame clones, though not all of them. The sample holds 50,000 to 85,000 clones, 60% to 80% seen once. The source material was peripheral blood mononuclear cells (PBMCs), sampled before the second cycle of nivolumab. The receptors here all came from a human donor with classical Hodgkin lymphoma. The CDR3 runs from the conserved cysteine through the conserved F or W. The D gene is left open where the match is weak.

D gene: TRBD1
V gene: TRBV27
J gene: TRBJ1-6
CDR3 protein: CASSSGGTYNSPLHF

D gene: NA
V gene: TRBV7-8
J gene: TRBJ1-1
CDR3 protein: CASSLEWQGAEAFF

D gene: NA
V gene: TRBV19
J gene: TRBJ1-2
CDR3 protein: CASRPPQAFFGYTF

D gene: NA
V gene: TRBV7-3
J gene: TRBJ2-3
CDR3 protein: CASSTEPGGADTQYF

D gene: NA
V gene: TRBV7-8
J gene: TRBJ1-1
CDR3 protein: CASSRRGMNTEAFF

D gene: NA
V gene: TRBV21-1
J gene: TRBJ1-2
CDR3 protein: CASSLVPPYGYTF

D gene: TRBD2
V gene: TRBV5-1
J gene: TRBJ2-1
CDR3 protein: CASSLFGRSYNEQFF

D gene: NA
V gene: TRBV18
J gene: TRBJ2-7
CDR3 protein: CASSPAGNHEQYF

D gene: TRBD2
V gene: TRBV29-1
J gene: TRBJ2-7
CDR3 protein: CSVRTSTSGRAGLYEQYF

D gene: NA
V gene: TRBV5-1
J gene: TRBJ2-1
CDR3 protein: CASSLAAGNEQFF

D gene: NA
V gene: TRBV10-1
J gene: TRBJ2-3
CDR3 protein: CASSGVTPGSTTDTQYF

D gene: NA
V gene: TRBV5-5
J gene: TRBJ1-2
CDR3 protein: CASSLVGDHDGYTF

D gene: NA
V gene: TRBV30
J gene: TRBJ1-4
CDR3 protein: CAWSPGIWGEKLFF

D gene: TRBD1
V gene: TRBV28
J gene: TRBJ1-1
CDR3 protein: CASRTTGGIVAEAFF

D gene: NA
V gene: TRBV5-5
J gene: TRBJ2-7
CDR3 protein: CASSLSQGLKEQYF

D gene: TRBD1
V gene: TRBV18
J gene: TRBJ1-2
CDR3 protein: CASSPGQGAGYTF

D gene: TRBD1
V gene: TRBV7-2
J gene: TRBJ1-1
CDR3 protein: CASNYGQDVEAFF

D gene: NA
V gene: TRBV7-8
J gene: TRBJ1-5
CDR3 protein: CASSVKGGGNQPQHF